The clone carrying this T cell receptor beta chain was detected ten times or more. The antigen remains unidentified. This entry belongs to a study of T cells after yellow fever vaccination. Study results and limitations: Abundant bulk-population clonotypes could contaminate the FACS-sorted repertoires. Overall, a small share of clonotypes was seen in both CD4 and CD8 compartments.

Each CDR3 protein is one row after TCRdb ran MiXCR on the 5' RACE reads. The sample yields some 99,000 distinct CDR3 sequences, 5.8% seen once. Unmatched junction bases numbered 14, after V lost 3 bases and J lost 6 bases. The CDR3 is 17 residues long. Looked up from germline, CDR1 is SGHRS and CDR2 is YFSETQ. This rearrangement joins TRBV5-1 to TRBJ1-1; 10 bases match TRBD1. The origin of this receptor is a man aged 18 to 30 who received the YFV17D yellow fever vaccine. The material sequenced was CD8+ T cells sorted from PBMCs, taken 10 days after the yellow fever booster vaccination. This CDR3 reads CASSSDRGARKRAEAFF. In DNA form, the CDR3 reads TGCGCCAGCAGCTCGGACAGGGGGGCGCGAAAAAGGGCTGAAGCTTTCTTT.